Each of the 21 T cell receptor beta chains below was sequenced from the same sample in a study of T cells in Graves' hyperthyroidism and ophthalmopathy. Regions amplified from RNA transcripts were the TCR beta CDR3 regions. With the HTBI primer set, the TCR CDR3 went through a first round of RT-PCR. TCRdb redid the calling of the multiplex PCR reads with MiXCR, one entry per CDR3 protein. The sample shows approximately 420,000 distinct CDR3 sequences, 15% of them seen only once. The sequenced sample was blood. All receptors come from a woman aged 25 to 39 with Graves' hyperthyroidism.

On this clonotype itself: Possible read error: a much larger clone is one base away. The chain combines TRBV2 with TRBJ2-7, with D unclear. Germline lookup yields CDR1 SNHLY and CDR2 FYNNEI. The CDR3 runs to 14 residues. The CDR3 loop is CASSDLGQSNEQHF. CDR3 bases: TGTGCCAGCAGTGATTTAGGGCAGTCTAACGAGCAGCACTTC.

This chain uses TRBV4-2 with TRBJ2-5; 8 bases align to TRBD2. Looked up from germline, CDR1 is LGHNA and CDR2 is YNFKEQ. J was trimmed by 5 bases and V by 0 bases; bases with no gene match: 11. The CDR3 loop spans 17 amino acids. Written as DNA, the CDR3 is TGTGCCAGCAGCCAAGATGAGCGCGGGAGGCCCTCGGAGACCCAGTACTTC. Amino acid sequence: CASSQDERGRPSETQYF.

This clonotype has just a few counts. CDR3 residues: CASSEFRDQPQHF. CDR3 in DNA: TGCGCCAGCAGTGAGTTTAGGGATCAGCCCCAGCATTTT. The rearrangement joins TRBV10-2 to TRBJ1-5, with no clear D. Germline V CDR1 and CDR2: WSHSY, SAAADI. The CDR3 runs 13 residues. Trimming shortened V by 1 base and J by 5 bases, and 6 bases separated the two germline ends.

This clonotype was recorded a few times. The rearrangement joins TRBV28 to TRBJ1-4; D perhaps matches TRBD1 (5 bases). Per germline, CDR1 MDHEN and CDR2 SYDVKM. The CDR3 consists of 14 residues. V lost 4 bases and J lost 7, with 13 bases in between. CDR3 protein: CASSSPGRAEKLFF. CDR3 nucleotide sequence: TGTGCCAGCAGTTCCCCCGGCAGGGCTGAAAAACTGTTTTTT. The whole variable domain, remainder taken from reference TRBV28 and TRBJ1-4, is DVKVTQSSRYLVKRTGEKVFLECVQDMDHENMFWYRQDPGLGLRLIYFSYDVKMKEKGDIPEGYSVSREKKERFSLILESASTNQTSMYLCASSSPGRAEKLFFGSGTQLSVL.

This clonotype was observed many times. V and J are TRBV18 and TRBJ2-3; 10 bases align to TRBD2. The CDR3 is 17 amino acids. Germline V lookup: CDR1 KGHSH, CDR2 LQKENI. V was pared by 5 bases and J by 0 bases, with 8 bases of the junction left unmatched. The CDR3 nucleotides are TGTGCCAGCTCATCACTACCTAGCGGGGGAAGCACAGATACGCAGTATTTT. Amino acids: CASSSLPSGGSTDTQYF.

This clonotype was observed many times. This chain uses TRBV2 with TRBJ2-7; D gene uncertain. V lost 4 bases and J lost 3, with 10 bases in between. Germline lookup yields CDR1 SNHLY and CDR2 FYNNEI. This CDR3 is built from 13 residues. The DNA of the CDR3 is TGTGCCAGCAGTGGTTTGGCAGTCTACGAGCAGTACTTC. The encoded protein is CASSGLAVYEQYF.

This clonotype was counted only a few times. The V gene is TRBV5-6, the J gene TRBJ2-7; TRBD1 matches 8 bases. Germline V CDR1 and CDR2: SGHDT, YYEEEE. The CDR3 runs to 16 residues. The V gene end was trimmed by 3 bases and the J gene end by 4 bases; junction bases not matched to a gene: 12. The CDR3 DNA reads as TGTGCCAGCAGCTCGCCACCAGGGGGCGTCAAGTACGAGCAGTACTTC. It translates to CASSSPPGGVKYEQYF.

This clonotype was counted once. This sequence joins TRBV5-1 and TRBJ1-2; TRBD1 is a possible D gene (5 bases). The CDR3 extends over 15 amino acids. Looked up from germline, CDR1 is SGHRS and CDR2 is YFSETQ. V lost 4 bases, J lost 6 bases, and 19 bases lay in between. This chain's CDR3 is CASSPGQGYYDGYTF. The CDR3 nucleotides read TGCGCCAGCAGCCCCGGGCAGGGTTACTATGATGGCTACACCTTC.

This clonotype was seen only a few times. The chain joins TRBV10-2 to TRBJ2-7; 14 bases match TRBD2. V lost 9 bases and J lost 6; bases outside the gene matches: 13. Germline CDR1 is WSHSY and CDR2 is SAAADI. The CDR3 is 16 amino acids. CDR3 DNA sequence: TGCGCCAGTCGTCCCCCCGGGACTAGCGGGAGTCCCGAGCAGTACTTC. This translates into CASRPPGTSGSPEQYF.

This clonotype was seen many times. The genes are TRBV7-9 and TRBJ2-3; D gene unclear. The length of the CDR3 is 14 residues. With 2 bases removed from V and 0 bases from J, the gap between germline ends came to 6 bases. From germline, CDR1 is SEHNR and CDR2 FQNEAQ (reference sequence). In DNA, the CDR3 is TGTGCCAGCAGCTTAACTACTAGCACAGATACGCAGTATTTT. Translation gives CASSLTTSTDTQYF.

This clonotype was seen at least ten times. In DNA, the CDR3 is TGTGCCACCAGCAGAGAAGCTTACTACGAGCAGTACTTC. Amino acids: CATSREAYYEQYF. The J gene is TRBJ2-7, the V gene TRBV15; no firm D call. From germline, CDR1 is LNHNV and CDR2 YYDKDF (reference sequence). This CDR3 is 13 amino acids long. Trimming shortened V by 0 bases and J by 3 bases, and 6 bases separated the two germline ends.

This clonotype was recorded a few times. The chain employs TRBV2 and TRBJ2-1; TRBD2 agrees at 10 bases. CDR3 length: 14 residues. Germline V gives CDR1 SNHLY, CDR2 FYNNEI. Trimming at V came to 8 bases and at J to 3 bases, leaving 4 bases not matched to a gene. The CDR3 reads CASRRTSGYNEQFF. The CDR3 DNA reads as TGTGCCAGCCGGCGGACTAGCGGCTACAATGAGCAGTTCTTC.

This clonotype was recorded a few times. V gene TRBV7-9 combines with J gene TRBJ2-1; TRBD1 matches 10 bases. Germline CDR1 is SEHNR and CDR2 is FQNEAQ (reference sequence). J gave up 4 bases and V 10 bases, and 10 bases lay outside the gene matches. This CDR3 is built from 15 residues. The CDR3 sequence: CATRGGQGFYNEQFF. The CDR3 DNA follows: TGTGCCACCAGGGGGGGACAGGGGTTTTACAATGAGCAGTTCTTC.

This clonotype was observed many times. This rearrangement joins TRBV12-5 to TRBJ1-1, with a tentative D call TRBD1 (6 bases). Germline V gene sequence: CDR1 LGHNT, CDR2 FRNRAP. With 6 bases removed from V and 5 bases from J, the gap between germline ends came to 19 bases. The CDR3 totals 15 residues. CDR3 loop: CASGQATGNRTEAFF. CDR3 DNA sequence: TGTGCTAGTGGCCAAGCCACAGGGAATCGGACTGAAGCTTTCTTT.

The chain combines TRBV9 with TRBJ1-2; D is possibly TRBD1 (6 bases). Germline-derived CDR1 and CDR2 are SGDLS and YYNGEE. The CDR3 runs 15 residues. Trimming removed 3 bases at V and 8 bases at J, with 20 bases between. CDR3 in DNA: TGTGCCAGCAGCGGAGACAGGATACCCCCTTTGGGCTACACCTTC. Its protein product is CASSGDRIPPLGYTF.

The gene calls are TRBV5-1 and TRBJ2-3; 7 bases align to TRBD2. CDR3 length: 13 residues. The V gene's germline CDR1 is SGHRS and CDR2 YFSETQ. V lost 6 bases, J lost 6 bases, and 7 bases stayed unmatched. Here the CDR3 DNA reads TGCGCCAGCAACCCTGCGGGGGTCGATACGCAGTATTTT. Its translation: CASNPAGVDTQYF.

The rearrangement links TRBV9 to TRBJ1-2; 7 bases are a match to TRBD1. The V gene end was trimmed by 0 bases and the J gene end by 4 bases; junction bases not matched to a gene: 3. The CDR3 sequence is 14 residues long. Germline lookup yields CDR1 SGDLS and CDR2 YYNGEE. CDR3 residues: CASSVETGTYGYTF. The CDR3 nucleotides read TGTGCCAGCAGCGTAGAGACAGGGACCTATGGCTACACCTTC.

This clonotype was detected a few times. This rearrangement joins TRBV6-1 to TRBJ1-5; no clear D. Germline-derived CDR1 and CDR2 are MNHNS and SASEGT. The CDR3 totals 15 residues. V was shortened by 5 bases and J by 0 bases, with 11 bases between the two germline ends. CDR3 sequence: CASSLTSDSNQPQHF. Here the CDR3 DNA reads TGTGCCAGCAGTCTCACCTCCGATAGCAATCAGCCCCAGCATTTT.

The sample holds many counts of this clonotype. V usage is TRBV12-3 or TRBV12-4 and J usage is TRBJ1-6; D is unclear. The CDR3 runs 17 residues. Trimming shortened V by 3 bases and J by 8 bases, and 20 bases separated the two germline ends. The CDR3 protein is CASSLAQPGWMDSPLHF. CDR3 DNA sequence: TGTGCCAGCAGTTTGGCACAGCCCGGATGGATGGATTCACCCCTCCACTTT.

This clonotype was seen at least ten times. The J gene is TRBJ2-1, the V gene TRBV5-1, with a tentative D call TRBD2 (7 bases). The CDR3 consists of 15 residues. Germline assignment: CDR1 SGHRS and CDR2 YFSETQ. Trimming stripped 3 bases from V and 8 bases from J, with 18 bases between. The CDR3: CASSSGGGSSHEQFF. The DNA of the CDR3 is TGCGCCAGCAGCTCTGGGGGCGGGAGTTCGCATGAGCAGTTCTTC.

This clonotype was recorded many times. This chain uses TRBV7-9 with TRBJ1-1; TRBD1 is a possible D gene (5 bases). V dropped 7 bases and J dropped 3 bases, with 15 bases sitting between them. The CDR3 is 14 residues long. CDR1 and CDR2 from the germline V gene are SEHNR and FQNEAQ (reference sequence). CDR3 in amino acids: CASTRPGTDTEAFF. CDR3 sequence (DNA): TGTGCCAGCACCCGACCTGGGACGGACACTGAAGCTTTCTTT. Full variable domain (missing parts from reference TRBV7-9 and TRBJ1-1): DTGVSQNPRHKITKRGQNVTFRCDPISEHNRLYWYRQTLGQGPEFLTYFQNEAQLEKSRLLSDRFSAERPKGSFSTLEIQRTEQGDSAMYLCASTRPGTDTEAFFGQGTRLTVV.